A selection of T cell receptor beta chains follows, all from one sample in a study of cytomegalovirus exposure and HLA in healthy donors. Repertoires were generated with immunoSEQ multiplex PCR, while TCRdb's copy carries only in-frame clones and drops some. The sample holds some 200,000 clones, over 70% seen once. The sample was PBMCs. The receptors stem from a boy aged 2-15 years in good health and CMV-seronegative. The CDR3 runs from the conserved cysteine through the conserved F or W. D genes are given only for firm matches. The size field is filled for only some rows; it gives once, few, many or a size class.

CASSPTGEYNQPQHF | TGTGCCAGCAGCCCCACGGGGGAGTACAATCAGCCCCAGCATTTT | . | TRBJ1-5 | few | TRBV4-2
CASSTDRMTETQYF | TGTGCCAGCTCAACGGACAGAATGACGGAGACCCAGTACTTC | . | TRBJ2-5 | . | TRBV18
CASSAADGTQRFF | TGTGCCAGTAGTGCTGCGGATGGGACACAGAGGTTCTTC | . | TRBJ2-1 | . | TRBV19
CASSDYEGGPYEQYF | TGTGCCAGCAGTGACTATGAGGGGGGGCCCTACGAGCAGTACTTC | . | TRBJ2-7 | . | TRBV6-1
CAILDSRNTEAFF | TGTGCCATCCTCGACTCGAGGAACACTGAAGCTTTCTTT | . | TRBJ1-1 | . | TRBV10-3
CASASPGGHNTEAFF | TGTGCCAGCGCTTCCCCGGGGGGGCACAACACTGAAGCTTTCTTT | . | TRBJ1-1 | . | TRBV25-1
CSARDVPTSVF | TGCAGTGCTAGAGATGTACCCACTAGCGTCTTC | TRBD2 | TRBJ2-1 | . | TRBV20-1
CATSRATGTLNEQFF | TGTGCCACCAGCAGGGCGACAGGGACCCTTAATGAGCAGTTCTTC | TRBD1 | TRBJ2-1 | . | TRBV15
CASSLGADSKAFF | TGTGCCAGCAGCTTAGGGGCTGACAGTAAAGCTTTCTTT | . | TRBJ1-1 | . | TRBV7-3
CASSSGTSPYEQYF | TGTGCCAGCAGCTCCGGGACTAGCCCCTACGAGCAGTACTTC | TRBD2 | TRBJ2-7 | . | TRBV27
CASSLGTGLTFYEQYF | TGCGCCAGCAGCTTGGGGACAGGGCTTACCTTCTACGAGCAGTACTTC | TRBD1 | TRBJ2-7 | few | TRBV5-1
CASSYQDRGITGYTF | TGTGCCAGCAGTTATCAGGACAGGGGAATAACTGGCTACACCTTC | TRBD1 | TRBJ1-2 | . | TRBV5-6
CASSYSLNTGELFF | TGTGCCAGCAGTTACAGCCTAAACACCGGGGAGCTGTTTTTT | . | TRBJ2-2 | . | TRBV6-5
CASFDNPVRHYGYTF | TGTGCCAGCTTCGACAACCCGGTTCGCCACTATGGCTACACCTTC | . | TRBJ1-2 | . | TRBV2
CAWSRTPGLSSYNEQFF | TGTGCCTGGAGCCGAACTCCGGGACTTAGCTCCTACAATGAGCAGTTCTTC | . | TRBJ2-1 | . | TRBV30
CASSSGLAGLETQYF | TGTGCCAGCAGCTCGGGACTAGCGGGGCTAGAGACCCAGTACTTC | TRBD2 | TRBJ2-5 | once | TRBV11-2
CASRSEGAQYNEQFF | TGTGCCAGCAGGTCGGAGGGGGCTCAGTACAATGAGCAGTTCTTC | . | TRBJ2-1 | . | TRBV9
CSAGLNLEYNEQFF | TGCAGCGCCGGACTGAACCTTGAGTACAATGAGCAGTTCTTC | . | TRBJ2-1 | few | TRBV29-1
CASSHAGLRYGYTF | TGTGCCAGCAGCCATGCAGGGTTACGGTATGGCTACACCTTC | . | TRBJ1-2 | . | TRBV14
CASWEIQGWAFF | TGTGCCAGCTGGGAAATACAGGGTTGGGCTTTCTTT | . | TRBJ1-1 | . | TRBV7-9
CASSLVGNTEAFF | TGTGCCAGCAGCTTAGTCGGGAACACTGAAGCTTTCTTT | . | TRBJ1-1 | . | TRBV7-9
CASIGTVGEQYF | TGTGCCAGCATTGGGACAGTGGGCGAGCAGTACTTC | TRBD1 | TRBJ2-7 | . | TRBV2
CASSQDRGGPYEQFF | TGCGCCAGCAGCCAAGATAGGGGAGGGCCTTATGAGCAGTTCTTC | TRBD2 | TRBJ2-1 | . | TRBV4-1
CASSLGTGSNTQYF | TGTGCCAGCAGCTTAGGGACAGGTTCGAATACGCAGTATTTT | TRBD1 | TRBJ2-3 | . | TRBV5-6
CASRPTGSNTEAFF | TGTGCCAGCAGACCGACAGGTTCGAACACTGAAGCTTTCTTT | . | TRBJ1-1 | . | TRBV13
CASTGREIETGELFF | TGTGCCAGCACGGGGAGGGAGATTGAAACCGGGGAGCTGTTTTTT | TRBD2 | TRBJ2-2 | . | TRBV6-5
CASSLEPGFVYGYTF | TGTGCCAGCAGCTTAGAGCCAGGTTTTGTCTATGGCTACACCTTC | . | TRBJ1-2 | . | TRBV7-6
CASSERRGEGYTF | TGTGCCAGCAGCGAGCGACGGGGGGAAGGCTACACCTTC | . | TRBJ1-2 | . | TRBV7-6
CAIRGGLGQLNTEAFF | TGTGCCATCAGGGGGGGGTTGGGACAACTAAACACTGAAGCTTTCTTT | . | TRBJ1-1 | few | TRBV10-3
CASSVREVTYNEQFF | TGTGCCAGCAGCGTGAGGGAGGTAACCTACAATGAGCAGTTCTTC | . | TRBJ2-1 | few | TRBV2
CSVGTGGEQFF | TGCAGCGTGGGGACAGGCGGTGAGCAGTTCTTC | TRBD1 | TRBJ2-1 | once | TRBV29-1
CASSEGQGVYGYTF | TGTGCCAGCAGCGAGGGACAGGGGGTCTATGGCTACACCTTC | TRBD1 | TRBJ1-2 | . | TRBV13
CATSDLGQGLNTEAFF | TGTGCCACCAGCGACCTCGGACAGGGTTTGAACACTGAAGCTTTCTTT | TRBD1 | TRBJ1-1 | . | TRBV15
CASSILGTNYGYTF | TGTGCCAGCAGTATCCTGGGCACCAACTATGGCTACACCTTC | . | TRBJ1-2 | . | TRBV28
CAGKRTGYEQYF | TGTGCCGGTAAGCGGACCGGCTACGAGCAGTACTTC | . | TRBJ2-7 | . | TRBV2
CASSPDRVGLTEAFF | TGTGCCAGCAGCCCGGACAGGGTGGGACTCACTGAAGCTTTCTTT | TRBD1 | TRBJ1-1 | . | TRBV28
CASSYWTRAPQETQYF | TGTGCCAGCAGTTACTGGACTAGAGCCCCCCAAGAGACCCAGTACTTC | TRBD2 | TRBJ2-5 | . | TRBV5-4
CASSVGQKNQPQHF | TGTGCCAGCAGCGTAGGGCAGAAAAATCAGCCCCAGCATTTT | . | TRBJ1-5 | . | TRBV9
CASSVTGYLQETQYF | TGTGCCAGCAGCGTGACAGGTTACCTCCAAGAGACCCAGTACTTC | . | TRBJ2-5 | . | TRBV9
CATQQGSYGYTF | TGTGCCACCCAACAGGGCTCCTATGGCTACACCTTC | . | TRBJ1-2 | . | TRBV19
CASSSRGSPGNTIYF | TGTGCCAGCAGTTCCCGGGGGTCGCCTGGAAACACCATATATTTT | . | TRBJ1-3 | . | TRBV27
CASSVGAGAGAFF | TGTGCCAGCAGCGTAGGGGCAGGGGCGGGAGCTTTCTTT | . | TRBJ1-1 | . | TRBV9
CASSLGQSYEQYF | TGCGCCAGCAGCCTAGGACAGTCCTACGAGCAGTACTTC | . | TRBJ2-7 | . | TRBV5-1
CASSAGGYGYTF | TGTGCCAGTAGTGCGGGGGGATATGGCTACACCTTC | . | TRBJ1-2 | . | TRBV19
CASSVGLAGTNTGELFF | TGTGCCAGCAGCGTAGGTCTAGCGGGGACCAACACCGGGGAGCTGTTTTTT | TRBD2 | TRBJ2-2 | . | TRBV9
CAWKRSETQYF | TGTGCCTGGAAGAGGAGTGAGACCCAGTACTTC | . | TRBJ2-5 | . | TRBV30
CASRREFTEAFF | TGTGCCAGCAGGAGGGAATTCACTGAAGCTTTCTTT | . | TRBJ1-1 | . | TRBV6-5
CASRPGTGNTDTQYF | TGTGCCAGCAGACCTGGGACAGGGAATACAGATACGCAGTATTTT | TRBD1 | TRBJ2-3 | . | TRBV7-9
CASSGQGVDEQFF | TGTGCCAGCAGCGGCCAAGGGGTCGATGAGCAGTTCTTC | . | TRBJ2-1 | once | TRBV9